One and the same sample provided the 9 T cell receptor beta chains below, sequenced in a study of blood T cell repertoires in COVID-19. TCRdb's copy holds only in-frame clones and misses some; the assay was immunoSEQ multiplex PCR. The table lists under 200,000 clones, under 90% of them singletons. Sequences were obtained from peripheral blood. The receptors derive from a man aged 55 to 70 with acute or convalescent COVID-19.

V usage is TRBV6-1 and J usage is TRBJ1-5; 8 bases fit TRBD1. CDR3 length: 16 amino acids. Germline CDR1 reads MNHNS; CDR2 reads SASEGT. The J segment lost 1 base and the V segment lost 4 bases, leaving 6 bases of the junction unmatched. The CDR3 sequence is CASSVTGGLSNQPQHF. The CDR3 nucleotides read TGTGCCAGCAGTGTTACAGGGGGATTGAGCAATCAGCCCCAGCATTTT.

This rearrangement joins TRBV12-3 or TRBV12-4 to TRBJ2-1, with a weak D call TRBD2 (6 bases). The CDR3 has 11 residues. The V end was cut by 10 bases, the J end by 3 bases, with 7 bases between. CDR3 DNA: TGTGCCACGGGGGTCTACAATGAGCAGTTCTTC. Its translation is CATGVYNEQFF.

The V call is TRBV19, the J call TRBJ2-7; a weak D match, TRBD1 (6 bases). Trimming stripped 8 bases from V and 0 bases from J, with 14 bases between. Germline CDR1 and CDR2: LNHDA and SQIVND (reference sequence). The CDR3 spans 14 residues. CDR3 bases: TGTGCCAGTGGGGGCCCACACGGCTCCTACGAGCAGTACTTC. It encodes CASGGPHGSYEQYF.

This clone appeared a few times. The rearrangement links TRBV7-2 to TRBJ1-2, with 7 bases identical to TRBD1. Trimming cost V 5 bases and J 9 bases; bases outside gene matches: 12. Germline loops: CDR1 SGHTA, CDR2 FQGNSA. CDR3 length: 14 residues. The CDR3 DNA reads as TGTGCCAGCAGCCGGAACAGGGGCGCCGCGAGCTACACCTTC. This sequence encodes CASSRNRGAASYTF.

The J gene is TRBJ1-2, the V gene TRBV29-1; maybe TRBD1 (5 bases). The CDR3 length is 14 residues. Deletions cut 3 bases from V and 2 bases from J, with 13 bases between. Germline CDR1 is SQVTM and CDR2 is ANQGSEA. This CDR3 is CSVDVARGNYGYTF. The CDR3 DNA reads TGCAGCGTTGATGTGGCCCGGGGGAACTATGGCTACACCTTC.

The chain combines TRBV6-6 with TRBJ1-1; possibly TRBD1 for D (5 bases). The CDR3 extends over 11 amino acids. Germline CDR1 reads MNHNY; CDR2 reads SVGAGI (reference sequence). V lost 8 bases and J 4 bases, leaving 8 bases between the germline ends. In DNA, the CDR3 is TGTGCCAGCGTCGGGGGCACTGAAGCTTTCTTT. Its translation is CASVGGTEAFF.

The CDR3, as DNA: TGTGCCAGCAGTGACAGGGGGATCAGGGATACGCAGTATTTT. It specifies CASSDRGIRDTQYF. V is TRBV6-1 and J is TRBJ2-3; TRBD1 matches 7 bases. Germline CDR1 and CDR2: MNHNS and SASEGT. The CDR3 loop spans 14 amino acids. Losses at the gene ends were 3 bases for V and 6 bases for J; bases not matched to a gene: 6.

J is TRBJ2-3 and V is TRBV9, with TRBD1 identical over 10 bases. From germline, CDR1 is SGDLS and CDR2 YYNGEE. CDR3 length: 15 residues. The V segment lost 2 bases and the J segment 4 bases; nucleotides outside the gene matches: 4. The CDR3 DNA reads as TGTGCCAGCAGCGTCGGGACAGGGGAGGCAGATACGCAGTATTTT. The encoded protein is CASSVGTGEADTQYF.

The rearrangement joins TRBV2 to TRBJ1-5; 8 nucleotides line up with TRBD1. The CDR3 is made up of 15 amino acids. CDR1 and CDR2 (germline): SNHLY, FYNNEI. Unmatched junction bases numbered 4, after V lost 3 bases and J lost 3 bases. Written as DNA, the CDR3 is TGTGCCAGCAGTGACAGGGGGCTTAACAATCAGCCCCAGCATTTT. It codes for CASSDRGLNNQPQHF.